Listed below are T cell receptor beta chains from one sample, sequenced in a study of shared clonotypes between healthy human individuals. Some clones are missing from TCRdb's copy, which holds only in-frame ones; the method was immunoSEQ multiplex PCR. The sample lists some 800,000 clones, 92% occurring once. Sequenced sample: naive CD8+ T cells sorted from blood. These receptor sequences come from a man aged 25-45 years in good health. The conserved cysteine and the conserved F or W are not part of the CDR3 here. Each record gives: J gene, CDR3 length, clone size, V gene, CDR3 protein. Some rows mark clone size as missing; the rest say once, few, many or name a class of expanded clone.

>TRBJ2-3|12|-|TRBV27
ASSSTGVRDTQY
>TRBJ2-7|11|-|TRBV29-1
SVRSPPSYEQY
>TRBJ2-3|14|-|TRBV6-6
ASSYSRTSGLDTQY
>TRBJ2-1|10|once|TRBV6-1
ASNKQGFEQF
>TRBJ2-2|18|-|TRBV14
ASSQGFLASRGANTGELF
>TRBJ1-2|12|-|TRBV6-1
ASSEGTGGFGYT
>TRBJ1-1|11|-|TRBV29-1
SVEDGQNTEAF
>TRBJ2-1|14|-|TRBV11-2
ASSLEPSFSYNEQF
>TRBJ2-7|11|-|TRBV29-1
SVEDGAHYEQY
>TRBJ2-2|9|-|TRBV27
ASSFSGELF
>TRBJ2-7|10|-|TRBV12-5
ASGPGNYEQY
>TRBJ1-5|13|-|TRBV4-3
ASSPGTVSNQPQH
>TRBJ2-1|14|-|TRBV7-9
ASSSPLAGFSDEQF
>TRBJ2-1|14|-|TRBV7-8
ASSLGGGGTYNEQF
>TRBJ2-7|12|-|TRBV4-3
ASSRSGSRNEQY
>TRBJ2-4|13|-|TRBV11-2
ASSRYTGLRNIQY
>TRBJ2-6|12|-|TRBV13
ASRGAIGANVLT
>TRBJ2-7|11|-|TRBV27
ASSLSGRLEQY
>TRBJ2-2|14|-|TRBV9
ASSVVKSTGTGELF
>TRBJ1-2|10|-|TRBV5-5
ASSLVGNGYT
>TRBJ2-7|9|-|TRBV18
ASSPSSEQY
>TRBJ2-2|12|-|TRBV29-1
SVPQDQNTGELF
>TRBJ2-5|12|-|TRBV27
ASSLGTSGTTQY
>TRBJ2-2|14|-|TRBV14
ASSHVAGGPAGELF
>TRBJ2-3|11|-|TRBV27
ASSPEPPDTQY
>TRBJ2-7|12|-|TRBV28
ASSLLETSYEQY
>TRBJ1-4|11|-|TRBV7-9
ASVSGINEKLF
>TRBJ2-1|13|-|TRBV27
ASSLSGRMYNEQF
>TRBJ2-2|13|-|TRBV2
ASSAGRDDTGELF
>TRBJ1-4|12|-|TRBV7-9
ASSLTQGGEKLF
>TRBJ1-1|12|-|TRBV6-1
ASSELGENTEAF
>TRBJ1-4|12|once|TRBV28
ASSLGGFSEKLF
>TRBJ2-7|14|-|TRBV7-9
ASSSSTGGVFREQY
>TRBJ1-3|14|-|TRBV5-5
ASSLAPDYSGNTIY
>TRBJ2-3|13|-|TRBV9
ASSPWDISTDTQY
>TRBJ2-5|9|-|TRBV5-6
ASSYDQTQY
>TRBJ1-5|13|-|TRBV27
ASSPREDSNQPQH
>TRBJ1-1|10|-|TRBV29-1
SVLVLNTEAF
>TRBJ2-1|13|-|TRBV18
ASSLRTYNDNEQF
>TRBJ2-7|12|-|TRBV4-3
ASSQGGNTYEQY
>TRBJ2-7|10|once|TRBV27
ASSQQGHEQY
>TRBJ2-2|9|-|TRBV9
ASSSSGELF
>TRBJ2-7|12|-|TRBV7-2
ASSPPGLSYEQY
>TRBJ2-2|14|once|TRBV19
ASSRDRVKSTGELF
>TRBJ2-7|14|-|TRBV5-4
ASSHFPGQGAYEQY
>TRBJ2-2|13|once|TRBV6-6
ASSNPPGPPGELF
>TRBJ2-7|12|-|TRBV5-6
ASSLGLAIDEQY
>TRBJ2-7|18|-|TRBV27
ASSPTSLALGTRKNYEQY
>TRBJ2-5|16|once|TRBV28
ASSPSGWDRGRQETQY
>TRBJ2-7|12|few|TRBV27
ASSFGTGAYEQY
>TRBJ2-3|13|once|TRBV9
ASSVGLSRTDTQY
>TRBJ2-5|13|-|TRBV6-1
ASSEISSWGETQY
>TRBJ1-1|11|-|TRBV19
ASSPGRNTEAF
>TRBJ2-3|12|-|TRBV6-4
ASSDSYSTDTQY
>TRBJ2-3|15|-|TRBV7-2
ASSLGTSGSSTDTQY